This TCR beta chain was observed in a study of T-cell memory formation after mild COVID-19. One entry per CDR3 protein, called by TCRdb with MiXCR from the 5' RACE reads. The table lists fewer than 650,000 distinct CDR3 sequences, roughly 20% of them singletons, with under 8.5% in the top ten. Germline trimming cut 6 bases from V and 2 bases from J; bases unmatched to any gene: 9. The CDR3 is 15 amino acids. Germline lookup yields CDR1 MNHEY and CDR2 SMNVEV (reference sequence). Sequencing input: PBMCs or a T cell subset sorted from them (not recorded which). The V call is TRBV27, the J call TRBJ2-7; TRBD2 aligns across 8 bases. This receptor was taken from an adult woman who had mild COVID-19 (a few samples of this study predate the infection). Cell type and time point are not known. The CDR3: CASSQPGRGAYEQYF. The CDR3 region has the DNA TGTGCCAGCAGCCAGCCGGGGCGGGGGGCCTACGAGCAGTACTTC.